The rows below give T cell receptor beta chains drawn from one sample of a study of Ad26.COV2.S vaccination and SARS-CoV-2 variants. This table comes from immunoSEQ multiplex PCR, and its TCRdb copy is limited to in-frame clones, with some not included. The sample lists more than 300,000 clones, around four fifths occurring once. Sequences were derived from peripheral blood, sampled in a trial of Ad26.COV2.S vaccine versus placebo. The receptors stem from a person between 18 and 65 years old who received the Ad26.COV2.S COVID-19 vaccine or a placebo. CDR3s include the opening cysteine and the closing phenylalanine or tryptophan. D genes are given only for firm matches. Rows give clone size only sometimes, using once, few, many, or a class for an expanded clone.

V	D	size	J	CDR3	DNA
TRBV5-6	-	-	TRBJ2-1	CASSLGSGPYNEQFF	TGTGCCAGCAGCTTGGGCTCAGGGCCTTACAATGAGCAGTTCTTC
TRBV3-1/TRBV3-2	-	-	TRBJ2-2	CASSRRRGGYQENPGELFF	TGTGCCAGCAGCCGCCGGCGGGGAGGCTACCAGGAGAATCCCGGGGAGCTGTTTTTT
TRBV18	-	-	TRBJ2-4	CASSPDRNNIQYF	TGTGCCAGCTCACCGGACAGAAACAACATTCAGTACTTC
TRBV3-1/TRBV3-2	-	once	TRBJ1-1	CASSQAAGTGGSEAFF	TGTGCCAGCAGCCAAGCAGCCGGGACGGGAGGCTCGGAAGCTTTCTTT
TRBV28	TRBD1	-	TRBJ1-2	CASRPGGGLYGYTF	TGTGCCAGCAGGCCAGGGGGGGGCCTCTATGGCTACACCTTC
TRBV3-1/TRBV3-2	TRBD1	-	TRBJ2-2	CASSQTTGGANTGELFF	TGTGCCAGCAGCCAGACGACAGGGGGGGCGAACACCGGGGAGCTGTTTTTT
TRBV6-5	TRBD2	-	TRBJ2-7	CASLGRGRHSYEQYF	TGTGCCAGCTTGGGGAGGGGCAGGCACAGCTACGAGCAGTACTTC
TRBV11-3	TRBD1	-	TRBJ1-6	CASSSGTGAYNSPLHF	TGTGCCAGCAGCTCAGGGACAGGAGCCTATAATTCACCCCTCCACTTT
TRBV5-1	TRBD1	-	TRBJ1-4	CASSFDRAATNEKLFF	TGCGCCAGCAGCTTCGACAGGGCTGCAACTAATGAAAAACTGTTTTTT
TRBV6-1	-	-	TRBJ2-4	CASSDREMGKAKNIQYF	TGTGCCAGCAGTGACCGAGAAATGGGTAAAGCCAAAAACATTCAGTACTTC
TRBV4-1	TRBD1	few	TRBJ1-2	CASSQTYRQGGNYGYTF	TGCGCCAGCAGCCAGACCTATCGACAGGGTGGAAACTATGGCTACACCTTC
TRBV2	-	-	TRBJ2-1	CASTPGPPNEQFF	TGTGCCAGCACCCCGGGACCGCCCAATGAGCAGTTCTTC
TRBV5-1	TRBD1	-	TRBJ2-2	CASSFRGTGELFF	TGCGCCAGCAGTTTCAGGGGGACCGGGGAGCTGTTTTTT
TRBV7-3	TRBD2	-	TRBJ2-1	CASSQKYGLAGDNNEQFF	TGTGCCAGCAGCCAGAAATATGGACTAGCGGGGGACAACAATGAGCAGTTCTTC
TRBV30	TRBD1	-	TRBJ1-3	CAWSRGQGGGNTIYF	TGTGCCTGGAGTAGGGGACAGGGAGGTGGAAACACCATATATTTT
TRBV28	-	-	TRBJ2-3	CASTLGRGSGTDTQYF	TGTGCCAGCACCCTAGGGCGGGGATCTGGCACAGATACGCAGTATTTT
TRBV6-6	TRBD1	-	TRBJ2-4	CASSSGTALAKNIQYF	TGTGCCAGCAGTTCAGGGACAGCCCTAGCCAAAAACATTCAGTACTTC
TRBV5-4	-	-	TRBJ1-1	CASSAGLRGAEAFF	TGTGCCAGCAGCGCGGGACTCAGGGGAGCTGAAGCTTTCTTT
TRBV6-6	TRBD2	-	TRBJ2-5	CASTPGGEVQETQYF	TGTGCCAGCACCCCGGGGGGGGAGGTCCAAGAGACCCAGTACTTC
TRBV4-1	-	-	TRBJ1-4	CASSHVHRAWNEKLFF	TGCGCCAGCAGCCACGTCCACAGGGCATGGAATGAAAAACTGTTTTTT
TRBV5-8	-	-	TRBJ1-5	CASSLSLSNQPQHF	TGTGCCAGCAGCTTAAGCCTCAGCAATCAGCCCCAGCATTTT
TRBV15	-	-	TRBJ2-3	CAAIFDTQYF	TGTGCCGCTATCTTTGATACGCAGTATTTT
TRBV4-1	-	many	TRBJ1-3	CASSQTRLTGKGNTIYF	TGCGCCAGCAGCCAAACACGCTTGACAGGAAAGGGAAACACCATATATTTT
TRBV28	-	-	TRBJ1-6	CASSLSGLGNSPLHF	TGTGCCAGCAGTTTATCAGGGCTGGGAAATTCACCCCTCCACTTT
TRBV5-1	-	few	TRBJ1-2	CASSLATAYYGYTF	TGCGCCAGCAGCTTGGCTACAGCATACTATGGCTACACCTTC
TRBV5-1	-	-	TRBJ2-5	CASSPRSQETQYF	TGCGCCAGCAGCCCCCGCAGCCAAGAGACCCAGTACTTC
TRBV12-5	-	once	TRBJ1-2	CASGSFYGYTF	TGTGCTAGTGGCTCCTTTTATGGCTACACCTTC
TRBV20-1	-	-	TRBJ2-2	CSVGTTGELFF	TGCAGTGTAGGGACAACAGGGGAGCTGTTTTTT
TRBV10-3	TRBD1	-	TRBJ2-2	CAISGEDRAGELFF	TGTGCCATCAGTGGGGAAGACAGGGCCGGGGAGCTGTTTTTT
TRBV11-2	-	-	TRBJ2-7	CASSPYLTGFDEQYF	TGTGCCAGCAGTCCCTATCTGACGGGTTTCGACGAGCAGTACTTC
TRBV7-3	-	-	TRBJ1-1	CASSLGFDTEAFF	TGTGCCAGCAGCTTAGGTTTCGACACTGAAGCTTTCTTT
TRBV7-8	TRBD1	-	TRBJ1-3	CASSSGRTGGKKTRNTIYF	TGTGCCAGCAGCTCCGGGCGGACAGGGGGAAAAAAAACTCGAAACACCATATATTTT
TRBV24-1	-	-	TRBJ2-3	CATSDPRLNTDTQYF	TGTGCCACCAGTGATCCGCGACTGAACACAGATACGCAGTATTTT
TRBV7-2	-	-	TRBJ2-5	CASSLHQKETQYF	TGTGCCAGCAGCTTACACCAGAAAGAGACCCAGTACTTC
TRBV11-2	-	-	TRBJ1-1	CASSLDRVSEAFF	TGTGCCAGCAGCTTAGACCGGGTCTCTGAAGCTTTCTTT